What follows are 11 T cell receptor beta chains derived from one specimen sequenced in a study of regulatory T cells in long-lasting Graves disease. Regarding time point: persistent/refractory GD, antithyroid drugs over 5 years with positive TRAb. PBMC RNA was the source of the TCR library. Both iRepertoire HTBI primers and Arm-PCR of CDR3 regions were used to build the TCR beta libraries. TCRdb analysed the multiplex PCR reads with MiXCR anew, one entry per CDR3 protein. The sample contains roughly 400,000 distinct CDR3 sequences, approximately 22% of which appear only once. The sequencing used peripheral blood mononuclear cells (PBMCs), collected when the disease was refractory, from a patient treated with antithyroid drugs. The receptors come from a female donor with Graves disease.

This clonotype was seen at least ten times. The chain recombines TRBV7-2 with TRBJ2-5; perhaps TRBD2 as D (6 bases). Germline V lookup: CDR1 SGHTA, CDR2 FQGNSA. This CDR3 spans 15 amino acids. V gave up 5 bases and J gave up 3 bases, with 16 bases separating them. The CDR3 DNA reads as TGTGCCAGCAGCCCAGGCATTCTAGCGAAAGAGACCCAGTACTTC. Translated, it gives CASSPGILAKETQYF. Together with reference TRBV7-2 and TRBJ2-5, the CDR3 gives the full variable domain: GAGVSQSPSNKVTEKGKDVELRCDPISGHTALYWYRQSLGQGLEFLIYFQGNSAPDKSGLPSDRFSAERTGGSVSTLTIQRTQQEDSAVYLCASSPGILAKETQYFGPGTRLLVL.

V gene TRBV20-1 combines with J gene TRBJ1-5, with no clear D. The V end was cut by 4 bases, the J end by 0 bases, with 4 bases between. The CDR3 loop spans 12 amino acids. The germline CDR1 and CDR2 sequences are DFQATT and SNEGSKA (reference sequence). CDR3 sequence (DNA): TGCAGTGCTACAGGTAGCAATCAGCCCCAGCATTTT. This gives the protein CSATGSNQPQHF.

A few counts support this clonotype. This chain uses TRBV9 with TRBJ1-4; D gene ambiguous. V lost 2 bases and J 0 bases, leaving 11 bases between the germline ends. This CDR3 contains 16 residues. CDR1 is SGDLS, CDR2 YYNGEE, per germline. CDR3 residues: CASSVALTATNEKLFF. CDR3 bases: TGTGCCAGCAGCGTGGCCTTGACCGCAACTAATGAAAAACTGTTTTTT.

This sequence joins TRBV19 and TRBJ2-7, with 9 bases lining up with TRBD1. Germline V lookup: CDR1 LNHDA, CDR2 SQIVND (reference sequence). Germline trimming cut 6 bases from V and 3 bases from J; bases unmatched to any gene: 15. This CDR3 region has 17 residues. The CDR3 DNA follows: TGTGCCAGTAGCACTCCAGCCGGGACAGGGAACAACTACGAGCAGTACTTC. Its protein product is CASSTPAGTGNNYEQYF.

This sequence joins TRBV12-3 or TRBV12-4 and TRBJ2-5; 11 bases are shared with TRBD2. CDR3 length equals 15 residues. Trimming cost V 3 bases and J 5 bases; bases outside gene matches: 5. The CDR3 sequence is CASSLSSGRKETQYF. CDR3 sequence (DNA): TGTGCCAGCAGTTTGTCTAGCGGGAGGAAGGAGACCCAGTACTTC.

This clonotype was found many times. The chain has TRBV27 and TRBJ2-7; no clear D. Trimming left V 0 bases short and J 0 bases short, with 6 bases between. This CDR3 has 14 residues. Germline CDR1 is MNHEY and CDR2 is SMNVEV (reference sequence). In DNA form, the CDR3 reads TGTGCCAGCAGTTTATCCCAAAGCTCCTACGAGCAGTACTTC. Amino acids: CASSLSQSSYEQYF.

This clonotype appeared a few times. The CDR3 loop reads CSARKARSSYEQYF. CDR3 nucleotides: TGCAGTGCTAGAAAAGCCCGTAGCTCCTACGAGCAGTACTTC. The V and J genes are TRBV20-1 and TRBJ2-7; D is uncertain. The germline gives CDR1 DFQATT, CDR2 SNEGSKA (reference sequence). This CDR3 region has 14 residues. Between the trimmed V and J ends, which lost 2 bases and 0 bases, there was a span of 11 bases.

This clonotype appeared a few times. This rearrangement joins TRBV5-1 to TRBJ1-1, with TRBD1 as a possible D gene (6 bases). Trimming removed 4 bases from V and 4 bases from J, with 20 bases in between. The CDR3 extends over 16 amino acids. The germline CDR1 and CDR2 sequences are SGHRS and YFSETQ. The DNA for the CDR3 is TGCGCCAGCAGCAAAGACAGGTTAATGGGGACCACTGAAGCTTTCTTT. Translating it yields CASSKDRLMGTTEAFF.

The chain couples TRBV28 to TRBJ2-2; TRBD1 is a possible D gene (6 bases). Per germline, CDR1 MDHEN and CDR2 SYDVKM. Trimming pared 4 bases from V and 4 bases from J, leaving 22 bases between. CDR3 size: 18 residues. CDR3 nucleotides: TGTGCCAGCAGTTCAGGGGATACCCCCTATATGAGCACCGGGGAGCTGTTTTTT. Amino acid sequence: CASSSGDTPYMSTGELFF.

The rearrangement links TRBV19 to TRBJ2-2; D is ambiguous. CDR3 size: 15 residues. V was shortened by 9 bases and J by 3 bases, with 17 bases between the two germline ends. The germline V gene encodes CDR1 LNHDA and CDR2 SQIVND (reference sequence). This CDR3 is CASLSSDWDTGELFF. The DNA of the CDR3 is TGTGCCAGCCTGTCGTCGGATTGGGACACCGGGGAGCTGTTTTTT.

This chain links TRBV6-1 with TRBJ1-2; 9 bases match TRBD1. Germline CDR1 is MNHNS and CDR2 is SASEGT. Losses at the gene ends were 6 bases for V and 3 bases for J; bases not matched to a gene: 5. The CDR3 has 14 amino acids. The CDR3 loop reads CASRGTGSHYGYTF. The CDR3, as DNA: TGTGCCAGCAGGGGGACAGGGTCCCACTATGGCTACACCTTC.